This T cell receptor beta chain was recovered during a study of CD8 T cells in Susac syndrome. Treatment-naive patients with stable or active relapsing-remitting disease served as multiple sclerosis controls. The RNA, roughly 0.5 to 1 ug, was put through reverse transcription using random hexamers. TCR beta CDR3 was amplified by immunoSEQ covering 54 Vbeta and 13 Jbeta. MiXCR, applied by TCRdb to the immunoSEQ multiplex PCR reads, yields one record per CDR3 protein. The profile shows some 150,000 distinct CDR3 sequences, approximately 93% of them singletons. V gave up 4 bases and J gave up 3 bases, with 12 bases separating them. There are 13 residues in the CDR3. Germline lookup yields CDR1 SQVTM and CDR2 ANQGSEA.

This receptor was obtained from a human donor with multiple sclerosis. This sequence joins TRBV29-1 and TRBJ2-5; TRBD1 might be the D (6 bases). Sequenced sample: CD8+ T cells from PBMCs. DNA for the CDR3: TGCAGCGTTGGGTCAGGGGAAGAAGAGACCCAGTACTTC. This encodes CSVGSGEEETQYF.